The source of this T cell receptor (beta chain) is a study of blood T cell repertoires in COVID-19. Overall study: Whether acute or convalescent, the COVID-19 samples came from the United States, Italy and Spain. PBMCs, B-cell-depleted T cells, or T cells were the source of the cDNA or gDNA that made up the material.

Original handling: Counts of nucleated cells, estimated from reference gene primer amplification, were obtained. The table came from immunoSEQ multiplex PCR; TCRdb's copy has only in-frame clones and leaves some out. The DNA gave D and trimming, while V, J and clone size come from that table. This table holds roughly 100,000 clones, nearly 85% found once. In germline, CDR1 is KGHSH, CDR2 LQKENI. Trimming stripped 10 bases from V and 6 bases from J, with 21 bases between. The CDR3 is made up of 14 amino acids. The source is a human donor in a cohort sampled during active or convalescent COVID-19. The V gene is TRBV18, the J gene TRBJ1-2; no clear D gene. The material sequenced was peripheral blood. The DNA of the CDR3 is TGTGCCACCAGAGGACTCGGCGGTCGGGATGGCTACACCTTC. Translated: CATRGLGGRDGYTF.